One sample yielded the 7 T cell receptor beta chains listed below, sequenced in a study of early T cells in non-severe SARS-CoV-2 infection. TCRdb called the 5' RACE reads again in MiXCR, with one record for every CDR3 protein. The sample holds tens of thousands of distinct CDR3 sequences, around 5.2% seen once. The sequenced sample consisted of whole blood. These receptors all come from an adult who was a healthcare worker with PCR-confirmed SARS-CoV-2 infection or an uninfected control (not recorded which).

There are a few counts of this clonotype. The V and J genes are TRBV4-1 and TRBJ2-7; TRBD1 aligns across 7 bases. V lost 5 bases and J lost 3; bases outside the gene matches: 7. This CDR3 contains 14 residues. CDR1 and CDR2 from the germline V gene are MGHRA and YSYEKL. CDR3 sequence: CASSTPGQFYEQYF. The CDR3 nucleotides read TGCGCCAGCAGCACTCCGGGACAGTTCTACGAGCAGTACTTC.

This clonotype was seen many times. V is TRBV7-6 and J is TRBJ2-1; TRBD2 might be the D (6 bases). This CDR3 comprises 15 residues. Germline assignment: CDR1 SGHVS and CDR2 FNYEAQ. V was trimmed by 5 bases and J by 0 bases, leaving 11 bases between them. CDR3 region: CASSARRDSYNEQFF. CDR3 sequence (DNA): TGTGCCAGCAGCGCCAGGAGGGACTCCTACAATGAGCAGTTCTTC.

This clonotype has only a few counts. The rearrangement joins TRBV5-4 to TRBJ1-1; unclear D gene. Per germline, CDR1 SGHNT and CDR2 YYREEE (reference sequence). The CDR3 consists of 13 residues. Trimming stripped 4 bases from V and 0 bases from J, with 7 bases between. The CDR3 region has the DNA TGTGCCAGCAGCCCAATCTTGAACACTGAAGCTTTCTTT. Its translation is CASSPILNTEAFF.

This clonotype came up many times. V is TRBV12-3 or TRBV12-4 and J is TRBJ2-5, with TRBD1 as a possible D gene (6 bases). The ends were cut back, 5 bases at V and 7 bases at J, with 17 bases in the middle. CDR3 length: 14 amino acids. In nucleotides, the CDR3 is TGTGCCAGCAGTATCCAACAGGGTGAAAGGACCCAGTACTTC. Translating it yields CASSIQQGERTQYF.

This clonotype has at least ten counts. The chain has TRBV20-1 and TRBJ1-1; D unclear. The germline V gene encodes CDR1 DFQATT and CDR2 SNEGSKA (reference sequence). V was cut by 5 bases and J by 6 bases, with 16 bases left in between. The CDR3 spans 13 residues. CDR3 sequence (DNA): TGCAGTGCTCAAAGAGGTGGGTGGGCTGAAGCTTTCTTT. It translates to CSAQRGGWAEAFF.

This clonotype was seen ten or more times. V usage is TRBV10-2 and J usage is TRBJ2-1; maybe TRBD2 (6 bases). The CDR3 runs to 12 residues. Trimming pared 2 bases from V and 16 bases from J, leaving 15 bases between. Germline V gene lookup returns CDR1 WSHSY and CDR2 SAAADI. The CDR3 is CASSEIPGRGFF. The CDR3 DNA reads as TGCGCCAGCAGTGAGATCCCGGGGCGGGGATTCTTC.

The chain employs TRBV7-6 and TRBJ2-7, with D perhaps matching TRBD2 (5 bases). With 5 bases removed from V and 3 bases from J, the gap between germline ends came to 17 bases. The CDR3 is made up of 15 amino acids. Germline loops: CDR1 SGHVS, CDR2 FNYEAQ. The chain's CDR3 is CASSPAGGLGYEQYF. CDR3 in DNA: TGTGCCAGCAGCCCGGCCGGAGGACTCGGCTACGAGCAGTACTTC.